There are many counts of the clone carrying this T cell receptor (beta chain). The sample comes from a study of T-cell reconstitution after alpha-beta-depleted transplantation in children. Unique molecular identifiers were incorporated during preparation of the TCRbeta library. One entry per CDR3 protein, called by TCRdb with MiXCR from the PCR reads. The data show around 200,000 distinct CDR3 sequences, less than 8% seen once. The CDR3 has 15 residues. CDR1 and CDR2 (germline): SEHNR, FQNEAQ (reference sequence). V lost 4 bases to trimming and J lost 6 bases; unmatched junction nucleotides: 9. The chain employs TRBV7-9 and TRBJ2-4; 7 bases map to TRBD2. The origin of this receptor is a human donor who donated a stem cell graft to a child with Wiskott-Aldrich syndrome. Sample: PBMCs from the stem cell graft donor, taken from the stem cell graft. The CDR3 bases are TGTGCCAGCAGCTCCCCAGGGAGGGTCGTAAACATTCAGTACTTC. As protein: CASSSPGRVVNIQYF.